These 2 T cell receptor beta chains originate from one sample sequenced in a study of human T cells and chemical hapten exposure. MiXCR was run by TCRdb on the RACE reads, yielding one entry per CDR3 protein. The table shows some 200,000 distinct CDR3 sequences, with around 30% occurring only once. The time point here: pre-sensitization, week 0. Described treatment: therapeutic diphenylcyclopropenone sensitization with weekly scalp DPC. Sequencing used whole blood, obtained in connection with sensitization to the hapten diphenylcyclopropenone (DPC). The receptors were sampled from a woman aged 25 to 39 with alopecia areata. Some clones in this sample may be carry-over from other donors' samples.

There are a few counts of this clonotype. A junction end diverges from the germline sequence, so it may reflect a read error. This chain joins TRBV28 and TRBJ2-3; 8 nucleotides align to TRBD1. Germline V CDR1 and CDR2: MDHEN, SYDVKM. This CDR3 has 15 residues. The CDR3 DNA sequence: TGTGCCAGCAGTGCCGGCGGACAGGGCACATATACGCAGTATTTT. Translation gives CASSAGGQGTYTQYF. Filled out from reference TRBV28 and TRBJ2-3, the complete variable domain reads DVKVTQSSRYLVKRTGEKVFLECVQDMDHENMFWYRQDPGLGLRLIYFSYDVKMKEKGDIPEGYSVSREKKERFSLILESASTNQTSMYLCASSAGGQGTYTQYFGPGTRLTVL.

The chain has TRBV29-1 and TRBJ2-5, with D unresolved. V was shortened by 4 bases and J by 4 bases, with 13 bases between the two germline ends. The CDR3 is made up of 13 amino acids. Per germline, CDR1 SQVTM and CDR2 ANQGSEA. The CDR3 is CSVGKGLGETQYF. In nucleotides, the CDR3 is TGCAGCGTTGGAAAGGGTCTTGGAGAGACCCAGTACTTC.